The 19 T cell receptor beta chains in this list originate from one sample, sequenced in a study of cytomegalovirus exposure and HLA in healthy donors. PCR primers comprised 60 Vbeta and 13 Jbeta primers. This table comes from immunoSEQ multiplex PCR, and its TCRdb copy is limited to in-frame clones, with some not included. The sample contains 150,000 to 200,000 clones, around 79% of which appear only once. The source material was PBMCs. The receptors originated from a woman between 50 and 59 years old in good health and CMV-seronegative.

The rearrangement uses TRBV27 and TRBJ2-3, with TRBD1 matching over 9 bases. Germline loops: CDR1 MNHEY, CDR2 SMNVEV (reference sequence). This CDR3 comprises 17 residues. J was trimmed by 5 bases and V by 0 bases; bases with no gene match: 9. The CDR3 DNA is TGTGCCAGCAGTTTATCTTTTACAGGGGGCGCGGAAGATACGCAGTATTTT. Protein sequence: CASSLSFTGGAEDTQYF.

The V and J genes are TRBV18 and TRBJ1-1; 7 bases align to TRBD1. Germline trimming cut 1 base from V and 3 bases from J; bases unmatched to any gene: 5. Germline V gene lookup returns CDR1 KGHSH and CDR2 LQKENI. The CDR3 spans 15 residues. For the CDR3, the DNA is TGTGCCAGCTCACCACAATCAGGGGGACACACTGAAGCTTTCTTT. This sequence encodes CASSPQSGGHTEAFF.

The V call is TRBV11-2, the J call TRBJ1-1; no clear D gene. Between the trimmed V and J ends, which lost 1 base and 2 bases, there was a span of 8 bases. CDR1 SGHAT and CDR2 FQNNGV come from the germline V gene. The CDR3 extends over 14 amino acids. This CDR3 is CASSLGRINTEAFF. CDR3 DNA: TGTGCCAGCAGCTTAGGGCGGATTAACACTGAAGCTTTCTTT.

This chain connects TRBV9 to TRBJ2-5; 7 bases align to TRBD2. Germline V gene sequence: CDR1 SGDLS, CDR2 YYNGEE. The CDR3 sequence is 16 residues long. V shed 5 bases, J shed 4 bases, and the junction held 14 bases outside the gene matches. The chain's CDR3 is CASSEGAVGRGETQYF. The CDR3 DNA reads as TGTGCCAGCAGTGAGGGAGCAGTGGGGAGGGGAGAGACCCAGTACTTC.

J is TRBJ1-2 and V is TRBV6-1, with 11 bases that match TRBD1. CDR1 is MNHNS, CDR2 SASEGT, per germline. The ends lost 3 bases at V and 4 bases at J; junction bases unmatched: 4. The CDR3 loop spans 15 amino acids. The CDR3 DNA reads TGTGCCAGCAGTGAGGACAGGGGGCGCTTCTATGGCTACACCTTC. Translating it yields CASSEDRGRFYGYTF.

This clone has a handful of counts. The rearrangement links TRBV27 to TRBJ2-7; the D gene is possibly TRBD1 (6 bases). The germline gives CDR1 MNHEY, CDR2 SMNVEV (reference sequence). With 3 bases removed from V and 3 bases from J, the gap between germline ends came to 15 bases. CDR3 length: 15 residues. This CDR3 reads CASSFLPDSVYEQYF. The CDR3 region has the DNA TGTGCCAGCAGTTTTTTACCGGACAGCGTCTACGAGCAGTACTTC.

The chain combines TRBV7-9 with TRBJ2-7; 7 nucleotides line up with TRBD2. This CDR3 comprises 14 residues. Germline lookup yields CDR1 SEHNR and CDR2 FQNEAQ (reference sequence). V shed 5 bases, J shed 3 bases, and the junction held 7 bases outside the gene matches. In DNA, the CDR3 is TGTGCCAGCAGCCCTAGCGGAAAAAGCTACGAGCAGTACTTC. Protein sequence: CASSPSGKSYEQYF.

This clone was detected a few times. This sequence joins TRBV2 and TRBJ1-1; possible D gene TRBD1, 6 bases. The CDR3 length is 16 residues. Germline lookup yields CDR1 SNHLY and CDR2 FYNNEI. The ends were cut back, 0 bases at V and 2 bases at J, with 13 bases in the middle. This chain's CDR3 is CASSEAQGRANTEAFF. For the CDR3, the DNA is TGTGCCAGCAGTGAAGCGCAGGGGAGGGCTAACACTGAAGCTTTCTTT.

V usage is TRBV13 and J usage is TRBJ1-3; D is possibly TRBD1 (6 bases). Germline-derived CDR1 and CDR2 are PRHDT and FYEKMQ (reference sequence). The CDR3 loop spans 13 amino acids. V dropped 7 bases and J dropped 4 bases, with 11 bases sitting between them. The chain's CDR3 is CASTGTNGNTIYF. CDR3 in DNA: TGTGCCAGCACTGGGACAAACGGAAACACCATATATTTT.

V gene TRBV5-1 combines with J gene TRBJ2-1; 7 positions agree with TRBD2. CDR3 size: 17 residues. After removal of 7 bases from V and 2 bases from J, the junction contained 15 bases not matched to a gene. In germline, CDR1 is SGHRS, CDR2 YFSETQ. The CDR3, as DNA: TGCGCCAGCTGCCCCCGAGGCGGGGAGGGTCCCTACAATGAGCAGTTCTTC. This codes for CASCPRGGEGPYNEQFF. Together with reference TRBV5-1 and TRBJ2-1, the CDR3 gives the full variable domain: KAGVTQTPRYLIKTRGQQVTLSCSPISGHRSVSWYQQTPGQGLQFLFEYFSETQRNKGNFPGRFSGRQFSNSRSEMNVSTLELGDSALYLCASCPRGGEGPYNEQFFGPGTRLTVL.

This chain connects TRBV14 to TRBJ2-1; D remains unclear. Germline loops: CDR1 SGHDN, CDR2 FVKESK. The V gene lost 4 bases and the J gene lost 5 bases, with 3 bases spanning the gap. This CDR3 comprises 11 residues. CDR3 sequence (DNA): TGTGCCAGCAGCCTCAACAATGAGCAGTTCTTC. Its protein product is CASSLNNEQFF. Full variable domain (missing parts from reference TRBV14 and TRBJ2-1): EAGVTQFPSHSVIEKGQTVTLRCDPISGHDNLYWYRRVMGKEIKFLLHFVKESKQDESGMPNNRFLAERTGGTYSTLKVQPAELEDSGVYFCASSLNNEQFFGPGTRLTVL.

This chain uses TRBV13 with TRBJ2-7, with 7 bases matching TRBD2. Trimming at V came to 10 bases and at J to 3 bases, leaving 12 bases not matched to a gene. CDR1 and CDR2 from the germline V gene are PRHDT and FYEKMQ (reference sequence). This CDR3 comprises 14 residues. CDR3 residues: CATSLGAGNYEQYF. The CDR3 DNA sequence: TGTGCCACCTCCCTTGGAGCGGGGAACTACGAGCAGTACTTC.

This rearrangement joins TRBV5-1 to TRBJ2-7; 7 positions agree with TRBD2. Germline assignment: CDR1 SGHRS and CDR2 YFSETQ. With V trimmed by 6 bases and J by 0 bases, 12 bases remained unmatched. The CDR3 extends over 16 amino acids. The CDR3 is CASTNSGGRSSYEQYF. The CDR3 coding sequence is TGCGCCAGCACCAATTCGGGGGGTCGAAGCTCCTACGAGCAGTACTTC.

The rearrangement links TRBV6-6 to TRBJ1-5, with TRBD1 identical over 7 bases. The CDR3 covers 16 residues. CDR1 is MNHNY, CDR2 SVGAGI, per germline (reference sequence). V was clipped by 0 bases and J by 0 bases; unmatched bases: 2. The CDR3 nucleotides are TGTGCCAGCAGTTACTCGGACAGGAATAGCAATCAGCCCCAGCATTTT. It encodes CASSYSDRNSNQPQHF.

V usage is TRBV30 and J usage is TRBJ2-7; D gene unclear. This CDR3 has 13 residues. V was shortened by 2 bases and J by 6 bases, with 14 bases between the two germline ends. Germline V CDR1 and CDR2: GTSNPN, SVGIG (reference sequence). Here the CDR3 reads CAWSPIDSGEQYF. The CDR3 DNA reads TGTGCCTGGAGTCCTATAGACTCGGGCGAGCAGTACTTC.

J is TRBJ1-1 and V is TRBV19, with TRBD1 identical over 7 bases. Losses at the gene ends were 7 bases for V and 4 bases for J; bases not matched to a gene: 3. The germline V gene encodes CDR1 LNHDA and CDR2 SQIVND (reference sequence). This CDR3 region has 12 residues. Here the CDR3 reads CASNRGSTEAFF. The DNA for the CDR3 is TGTGCCAGTAACAGGGGTTCCACTGAAGCTTTCTTT. Together with reference TRBV19 and TRBJ1-1, the CDR3 gives the full variable domain: DGGITQSPKYLFRKEGQNVTLSCEQNLNHDAMYWYRQDPGQGLRLIYYSQIVNDFQKGDIAEGYSVSREKKESFPLTVTSAQKNPTAFYLCASNRGSTEAFFGQGTRLTVV.

J is TRBJ1-2 and V is TRBV6-5, with TRBD1 matching over 7 bases. The germline V gene encodes CDR1 MNHEY and CDR2 SVGAGI. The V segment lost 3 bases and the J segment 6 bases; nucleotides outside the gene matches: 13. There are 16 residues in the CDR3. CDR3: CASSYYYRTGVHGYTF. CDR3 coding DNA: TGTGCCAGCAGTTATTATTATAGGACAGGCGTTCATGGCTACACCTTC.

The chain employs TRBV4-3 and TRBJ1-2; no definite D call. In germline, CDR1 is LGHNA, CDR2 YSLEER. V lost 0 bases to trimming and J lost 7 bases, with 6 bases between them. CDR3 length: 12 residues. The CDR3 is CASSQDGLGYTF. The CDR3 nucleotides are TGCGCCAGCAGCCAAGACGGACTTGGCTACACCTTC.

This chain links TRBV30 with TRBJ1-2; 9 bases are a match to TRBD1. The V and J ends lost 6 bases and 2 bases, in that order; junction bases with no gene match: 1. The germline CDR1 and CDR2 sequences are GTSNPN and SVGIG (reference sequence). This CDR3 has 12 residues. Here the CDR3 reads CACGQGNYGYTF. CDR3 nucleotide sequence: TGTGCCTGCGGACAGGGGAACTATGGCTACACCTTC.